Presented here are 21 T cell receptor beta chains from one specimen sequenced in a study of vaccination effects on CD4 cells after COVID-19. The antigens these receptors bind are not known. Using immunoSEQ multiplex PCR, the repertoire was profiled, and TCRdb retains in-frame clones only, with some absent. This sample yields tens of thousands of clones, of which around 72% are seen a single time; about two fifths belongs to the top ten. Sequencing was preceded by expansion of antigen-specific CD4+ T cells with viral peptide pools in the ViraFEST assay. Researchers isolated CD4+ T cells once approximately eleven days of culture had elapsed. PCR-confirmed SARS-CoV-2 infection occurred in the person between March and December 2020. This material consisted of CD4+ T cells from PBMCs cultured with a peptide pool, taken before COVID-19 vaccination. Receptors originate from a human donor who had a prior SARS-CoV-2 infection.

The gene calls are TRBV7-2 and TRBJ1-1; D perhaps matches TRBD1 (5 bases). Deletions cut 5 bases from V and 4 bases from J, with 23 bases between. The germline gives CDR1 SGHTA, CDR2 FQGNSA. The CDR3 contains 17 residues. The CDR3 region is CASSAVILNEGVTEAFF. In DNA form, the CDR3 reads TGTGCCAGCAGCGCAGTCATTTTAAACGAAGGGGTCACTGAAGCTTTCTTT.

The V gene is TRBV18, the J gene TRBJ2-5, with TRBD2 matching 13 bases. The J segment lost 3 bases and the V segment lost 4 bases, leaving 2 bases of the junction unmatched. The CDR3 is 15 residues long. From germline, CDR1 is KGHSH and CDR2 LQKENI. CDR3 sequence reads: CASSLGTSGEETQYF. CDR3 coding DNA: TGTGCCAGCTCACTCGGGACTAGCGGGGAAGAGACCCAGTACTTC.

The table lists this clone with a count of one. The chain is built from TRBV29-1 and TRBJ2-3; 12 bases fit TRBD2. The germline CDR1 and CDR2 sequences are SQVTM and ANQGSEA. Germline trimming cut 2 bases from V and 6 bases from J; bases unmatched to any gene: 12. The CDR3 is 17 amino acids. The CDR3 region is CSVEYLAGGPWIDTQYF. In nucleotides, the CDR3 is TGCAGCGTTGAATATCTAGCGGGAGGGCCGTGGATTGATACGCAGTATTTT.

The genes are TRBV30 and TRBJ1-2; D uncertain. CDR3 length: 13 residues. The germline V gene encodes CDR1 GTSNPN and CDR2 SVGIG (reference sequence). Deletions cut 1 base from V and 7 bases from J, with 13 bases between. CDR3 nucleotides: TGTGCCTGGAGTGCCGATTCCCTGGCTGGCTACACCTTC. Protein: CAWSADSLAGYTF.

The rearrangement joins TRBV30 to TRBJ2-3; 13 nucleotides align to TRBD2. CDR1 GTSNPN and CDR2 SVGIG come from the germline V gene (reference sequence). V shed 2 bases, J shed 4 bases, and the junction held 9 bases outside the gene matches. CDR3 size: 17 residues. The CDR3 loop reads CAWSQGWTSGGADTQYF. CDR3 coding DNA: TGTGCCTGGAGTCAGGGCTGGACTAGCGGGGGCGCAGATACGCAGTATTTT.

V usage is TRBV5-1 and J usage is TRBJ2-2; D is ambiguous. CDR1 is SGHRS, CDR2 YFSETQ, per germline. This CDR3 comprises 13 residues. Trimming took off 0 bases at V and 6 bases at J, with 6 bases between the two ends. The CDR3 DNA follows: TGCGCCAGCAGCTTGGTAGGCGCCGGGGAGCTGTTTTTT. The encoded protein is CASSLVGAGELFF. The entire variable domain, with the rest obtained from reference TRBV5-1 and TRBJ2-2, is as follows: KAGVTQTPRYLIKTRGQQVTLSCSPISGHRSVSWYQQTPGQGLQFLFEYFSETQRNKGNFPGRFSGRQFSNSRSEMNVSTLELGDSALYLCASSLVGAGELFFGEGSRLTVL.

This chain uses TRBV11-2 with TRBJ1-4; tentative D call: TRBD1 (6 bases). The V end was cut by 5 bases, the J end by 10 bases, with 8 bases between. In germline, CDR1 is SGHAT, CDR2 FQNNGV. The CDR3 is made up of 11 amino acids. CDR3 coding DNA: TGTGCCAGCAGCCTACAGGGAAAACTGTTTTTT. Translating it yields CASSLQGKLFF.

V and J are TRBV5-1 and TRBJ2-1, with 7 positions matching TRBD1. CDR3 length: 14 residues. V lost 4 bases and J lost 6; bases outside the gene matches: 7. Germline V CDR1 and CDR2: SGHRS, YFSETQ. This chain's CDR3 is CASSRETGRNEQFF. The CDR3 DNA reads TGCGCCAGCAGCAGGGAGACAGGGCGCAATGAGCAGTTCTTC. The entire variable domain, with the rest obtained from reference TRBV5-1 and TRBJ2-1, is as follows: KAGVTQTPRYLIKTRGQQVTLSCSPISGHRSVSWYQQTPGQGLQFLFEYFSETQRNKGNFPGRFSGRQFSNSRSEMNVSTLELGDSALYLCASSRETGRNEQFFGPGTRLTVL.

The V call is TRBV9, the J call TRBJ2-5; D possibly corresponds to TRBD1 (6 bases). Germline values: CDR1 SGDLS, CDR2 YYNGEE. V was cut by 0 bases and J by 1 base, with 13 bases left in between. The CDR3 extends over 16 amino acids. The chain's CDR3 is CASSVGLQTGQETQYF. In DNA form, the CDR3 reads TGTGCCAGCAGCGTAGGTCTCCAGACAGGCCAAGAGACCCAGTACTTC.

V and J are TRBV18 and TRBJ2-3; perhaps TRBD1 as D (5 bases). Trimming pared 3 bases from V and 3 bases from J, leaving 7 bases between. CDR3 size: 13 residues. Germline V gene data show CDR1 as KGHSH and CDR2 as LQKENI. DNA for the CDR3: TGTGCCAGCTCACCGACAGCGACAGATACGCAGTATTTT. Protein: CASSPTATDTQYF.

This chain joins TRBV7-2 and TRBJ2-1; D gene unclear. Trimming took off 1 base at V and 6 bases at J, with 16 bases between the two ends. Germline CDR1 reads SGHTA; CDR2 reads FQGNSA. The CDR3 is 16 residues long. This chain's CDR3 is CASSLVVVGLFNEQFF. DNA for the CDR3: TGTGCCAGCAGCTTAGTGGTGGTGGGCCTGTTCAATGAGCAGTTCTTC.

The V gene is TRBV4-2, the J gene TRBJ2-1, with D possibly being TRBD2 (5 bases). Germline V CDR1 and CDR2: LGHNA, YNFKEQ. CDR3 length equals 14 residues. Trimming pared 4 bases from V and 5 bases from J, leaving 12 bases between. CDR3 residues: CASSPIPGDNEQFF. The CDR3 DNA reads TGTGCCAGCAGCCCCATCCCCGGGGACAATGAGCAGTTCTTC.

This clone was seen a handful of times. This CDR3 is CASSSSRGAGTQYF. The DNA for the CDR3 is TGTGCCAGCAGTTCAAGTAGAGGGGCGGGGACCCAGTACTTC. This chain connects TRBV2 to TRBJ2-5, with D possibly called TRBD1 or TRBD2 (5 bases each). The CDR3 has 14 residues. CDR1 and CDR2 (germline): SNHLY, FYNNEI. Trimming left V 5 bases short and J 7 bases short, with 17 bases between.

The V call is TRBV4-1, the J call TRBJ1-3, with a weak D call TRBD1 (5 bases). V was clipped by 5 bases and J by 4 bases, with 9 bases between them. This CDR3 has 13 amino acids. The germline gives CDR1 MGHRA, CDR2 YSYEKL. The CDR3 region has the DNA TGCGCCAGCAGCGGTCCAGGGGGAAACACCATATATTTT. Its translation: CASSGPGGNTIYF.

In its sample, this clone was seen a few times. V usage is TRBV19 and J usage is TRBJ1-5, with unresolved D. There are 17 residues in the CDR3. V lost 6 bases, J lost 1 base, and 19 bases lay in between. Germline CDR1 reads LNHDA; CDR2 reads SQIVND (reference sequence). The DNA for the CDR3 is TGTGCCAGTAGGAAACGGCATTCAGGCTTGAGCAATCAGCCCCAGCATTTT. It is translated as CASRKRHSGLSNQPQHF. The full variable domain, rest sourced from reference TRBV19 and TRBJ1-5, is DGGITQSPKYLFRKEGQNVTLSCEQNLNHDAMYWYRQDPGQGLRLIYYSQIVNDFQKGDIAEGYSVSREKKESFPLTVTSAQKNPTAFYLCASRKRHSGLSNQPQHFGDGTRLSIL.

The rearrangement links TRBV6-5 to TRBJ1-1, with D maybe TRBD1 (6 bases). V was trimmed by 2 bases and J by 9 bases, leaving 13 bases between them. The CDR3 covers 13 residues. Per germline, CDR1 MNHEY and CDR2 SVGAGI. The CDR3 nucleotides read TGTGCCAGCAGTTACGATTTCGGACAGAAAGCTTTCTTT. As protein: CASSYDFGQKAFF.

The chain carries TRBV2 and TRBJ2-5; possibly TRBD1 or TRBD2 for D (5 bases each). V lost 3 bases and J 5 bases, leaving 16 bases between the germline ends. Germline V gene lookup returns CDR1 SNHLY and CDR2 FYNNEI. The CDR3 loop spans 15 amino acids. CDR3 in amino acids: CASSDLGVESETQYF. The CDR3 DNA reads TGTGCCAGCAGTGATCTGGGGGTTGAATCGGAGACCCAGTACTTC.

The V call is TRBV13, the J call TRBJ2-7, with 10 bases fitting TRBD2. This CDR3 spans 14 amino acids. V gave up 8 bases and J gave up 4 bases; unmatched junction bases: 8. Germline-derived CDR1 and CDR2 are PRHDT and FYEKMQ (reference sequence). As DNA, the CDR3 is TGTGCCAGCCGACGAGCGGGGGGGCCGTACGAGCAGTACTTC. Translated, it gives CASRRAGGPYEQYF.

The chain uses TRBV27 and TRBJ1-1; 7 nucleotides line up with TRBD1. V trimming: 5 bases; J trimming: 7 bases; junction bases outside the gene matches: 7. The CDR3 totals 13 residues. The germline V gene encodes CDR1 MNHEY and CDR2 SMNVEV (reference sequence). The CDR3 DNA sequence: TGTGCCAGCAGTCCTCTCAGGGGGGGTGAAGCTTTCTTT. The encoded protein is CASSPLRGGEAFF.

This rearrangement joins TRBV30 to TRBJ1-3; no firm D call. Trimming cost V 2 bases and J 0 bases, with 5 bases left between them. The germline V gene has CDR1 GTSNPN and CDR2 SVGIG (reference sequence). The CDR3 runs 13 residues. CDR3: CAWSSYSGNTIYF. CDR3 nucleotide sequence: TGTGCCTGGAGTTCTTACTCTGGAAACACCATATATTTT.

The chain employs TRBV19 and TRBJ2-7; TRBD1 matches at 9 bases. Germline V CDR1 and CDR2: LNHDA, SQIVND (reference sequence). Trimming cost V 4 bases and J 3 bases; bases outside gene matches: 4. The CDR3 extends over 14 amino acids. The CDR3 sequence: CASSRTGASYEQYF. In nucleotides, the CDR3 is TGTGCCAGTAGTAGGACAGGGGCCAGCTACGAGCAGTACTTC. Drawing the rest from reference TRBV19 and TRBJ2-7, the complete variable domain is DGGITQSPKYLFRKEGQNVTLSCEQNLNHDAMYWYRQDPGQGLRLIYYSQIVNDFQKGDIAEGYSVSREKKESFPLTVTSAQKNPTAFYLCASSRTGASYEQYFGPGTRLTVT.